This T cell receptor beta chain originates from a study of post-analysis software for immune sequencing data. Regarding the study as a whole: Normalized Chao1 diversity was significantly lower in multiple sclerosis patients than in controls. Comparison of patients with controls showed about 5 TRBV segments more frequent in patients, TRBV5-6, TRBV5-1 and TRBV20-1 among them.

Researchers reported that TCR beta cDNA libraries carried unique molecular identifiers. TCRdb passed the PCR reads through MiXCR, listing each CDR3 protein once. Here the sample spans hundreds of thousands of distinct CDR3 sequences, approximately 60% being singletons. The CDR3 loop spans 14 amino acids. CDR1 is LNHNV and CDR2 is YYDKDF in the germline V gene (reference sequence). V was shortened by 0 bases and J by 4 bases, with 9 bases between the two germline ends. Note on this clonotype: As yet, its antigen is unknown.

Sequencing was performed on blood. The TCR was taken from a girl aged 2-10 years with multiple sclerosis. This chain uses TRBV15 with TRBJ1-1; tentative D call: TRBD1 (5 bases). The CDR3 nucleotides read TGTGCCACCAGCAGAGATAGGGGTACCACTGAAGCTTTCTTT. Residues: CATSRDRGTTEAFF.